The clone carrying this T cell receptor (beta chain) was seen only once. Its matching antigen is unknown. The assay was carried out at the deep level. TCRdb keeps only in-frame clones here, not all; method: immunoSEQ multiplex PCR. Of just over 2,000,000 clones listed, approximately 94% are singletons. Selected positively for CCR7 and CD45RO-negative, naive CD8 cells excluded terminally differentiated effector memory CD45RA+ cells. CDR1 is SGHRS, CDR2 YFSETQ, per germline. J gave up 4 bases and V 5 bases, and 9 bases lay outside the gene matches. The CDR3 sequence is 15 residues long. This sample is part of a study of shared clonotypes between healthy human individuals. Notes on the study in general: Rarefaction indicated that sorted-subset sequencing remained incomplete although depth was large. Generally, estimated richness proved larger in naive subsets than it did in memory subsets.

The source of this sequence is a man aged 18 to 30 in good health. Sequencing was done on a sample of naive CD8+ T cells sorted from blood. J is TRBJ2-7 and V is TRBV5-1; 10 nucleotides agree with TRBD1. The CDR3 DNA reads TGCGCCAGCAGGTTTGACAGGGGGCTGGCGTACGAGCAGTACTTC. This encodes CASRFDRGLAYEQYF.